The 31 T cell receptor beta chains given below trace back to one sample, sequenced in a study of T cell responses to AZD1222 COVID-19 vaccine. Some clones are missing from TCRdb's copy, which holds only in-frame ones; the method was immunoSEQ multiplex PCR. The table includes 150,000 to 180,000 clones, about 86% detected once. Specimen: peripheral blood, collected on day 0 of MenACWY control vaccination. The receptors originated from an adult in good health.

This CDR3 reads CASSYGSSYEQYV. The CDR3, as DNA: TGTGCCAGCAGTTACGGCAGCTCCTACGAGCAGTACGTC. The chain uses TRBV28 and TRBJ2-7; D not certain. CDR1 is MDHEN and CDR2 is SYDVKM in the germline V gene. V was pared by 4 bases and J by 0 bases, with 7 bases between. This CDR3 is 13 amino acids long.

The J gene is TRBJ1-4, the V gene TRBV7-9; 9 bases are a match to TRBD1. There are 15 residues in the CDR3. Germline trimming cut 2 bases from V and 6 bases from J; bases unmatched to any gene: 4. CDR1 is SEHNR, CDR2 FQNEAQ, per germline (reference sequence). In nucleotides, the CDR3 is TGTGCCAGCAGCTTACGACAGGGGGGCTATGAAAAACTGTTTTTT. This gives the protein CASSLRQGGYEKLFF.

The chain employs TRBV28 and TRBJ1-4; 9 bases are shared with TRBD1. The CDR3 length is 15 residues. With 3 bases clipped from V and 10 bases from J, the junction kept 9 bases outside the gene matches. Germline-derived CDR1 and CDR2 are MDHEN and SYDVKM. The CDR3: CASSLLPGQGGKLFF. The CDR3 DNA sequence: TGTGCCAGCAGTTTGCTTCCGGGACAGGGAGGAAAACTGTTTTTT.

V is TRBV7-2 and J is TRBJ2-1; 9 bases line up with TRBD1. CDR1 and CDR2 (germline): SGHTA, FQGNSA. The CDR3 has 15 residues. J gave up 2 bases and V 3 bases, and 2 bases lay outside the gene matches. The chain's CDR3 is CASSLGTGTYNEQFF. The DNA of the CDR3 is TGTGCCAGCAGCTTGGGGACAGGGACCTACAATGAGCAGTTCTTC.

The V gene is TRBV12-3 or TRBV12-4, the J gene TRBJ1-1, with 7 bases that match TRBD1. J was trimmed by 6 bases and V by 2 bases; bases with no gene match: 0. The CDR3 runs to 12 residues. The CDR3 here is CASSLQGAEAFF. CDR3 nucleotides: TGTGCCAGCAGTTTACAGGGGGCTGAAGCTTTCTTT.

This chain joins TRBV5-6 and TRBJ2-7; the D gene is possibly TRBD2 (6 bases). CDR3 length: 13 amino acids. Germline V lookup: CDR1 SGHDT, CDR2 YYEEEE. V shed 3 bases and J shed 3 bases, with 10 bases lying between them. CDR3 sequence: CASSYRSGYEQYV. CDR3 coding DNA: TGTGCCAGCAGCTACCGTAGCGGCTACGAGCAGTACGTC.

V usage is TRBV24-1 and J usage is TRBJ2-2; the D call may be TRBD1 or TRBD2 (5 bases each). The germline V gene has CDR1 KGHDR and CDR2 SFDVKD. The ends were cut back, 6 bases at V and 4 bases at J, with 14 bases in the middle. The CDR3 spans 15 residues. The CDR3 loop is CATSSGPSSTGELFF. The CDR3 nucleotides are TGTGCCACCAGTTCAGGGCCTAGCAGCACCGGGGAGCTGTTTTTT.

The chain has TRBV19 and TRBJ2-7; 8 bases match TRBD1. With V trimmed by 3 bases and J by 3 bases, 16 bases remained unmatched. CDR1 is LNHDA and CDR2 is SQIVND in the germline V gene (reference sequence). This CDR3 has 18 amino acids. The CDR3 sequence is CASSIGLFRDRRNYEQYF. The CDR3 DNA sequence: TGTGCCAGTAGTATCGGGTTATTTAGGGACAGGCGGAACTACGAGCAGTACTTC.

This clone was seen just once. The chain joins TRBV19 to TRBJ1-3; unclear D gene. V lost 0 bases and J 1 base, leaving 7 bases between the germline ends. The CDR3 length is 15 residues. Germline CDR1 and CDR2: LNHDA and SQIVND (reference sequence). The CDR3 here is CASSIDIESGNTIYF. The CDR3 DNA sequence: TGTGCCAGTAGTATAGATATAGAATCTGGAAACACCATATATTTT.

The CDR3 DNA follows: TGTGCCAGCAGTTACGAACAGGGAGAGAACACTGAAGCTTTCTTT. It is translated as CASSYEQGENTEAFF. The chain carries TRBV6-5 and TRBJ1-1, with D maybe TRBD1 (6 bases). Trimming shortened V by 2 bases and J by 1 base, and 11 bases separated the two germline ends. The CDR3 length is 15 residues. Germline values: CDR1 MNHEY, CDR2 SVGAGI.

The gene calls are TRBV18 and TRBJ1-5, with no clear D. Germline CDR1 KGHSH, CDR2 LQKENI. V lost 3 bases and J 1 base, leaving 13 bases between the germline ends. This CDR3 spans 16 amino acids. As DNA, the CDR3 is TGTGCCAGCTCACCCGAATCCGGGAGGAGCAATCAGCCCCAGCATTTT. It codes for CASSPESGRSNQPQHF.

V gene TRBV11-2 combines with J gene TRBJ1-1, with D unclear. This CDR3 spans 13 amino acids. CDR1 and CDR2 from the germline V gene are SGHAT and FQNNGV. V was trimmed by 4 bases and J by 4 bases, leaving 10 bases between them. The CDR3 region has the DNA TGTGCCAGCAGCTCGGAGACGAGCACTGAAGCTTTCTTT. Translated, it gives CASSSETSTEAFF.

The rearrangement links TRBV7-9 to TRBJ2-7; D possibly matches TRBD1 or TRBD2 (6 bases each). From germline, CDR1 is SEHNR and CDR2 FQNEAQ (reference sequence). This CDR3 comprises 13 residues. The DNA of the CDR3 is TGTGCCAGCAGCTTAGAGGGGGTAGGGACTCCCGTCGTC. It translates to CASSLEGVGTPVV.

J is TRBJ2-2 and V is TRBV11-2, with D maybe TRBD2 (5 bases). Trimming took 6 bases from V and 7 from J, leaving 15 bases between them. The germline gives CDR1 SGHAT, CDR2 FQNNGV. The CDR3 length is 14 residues. CDR3 sequence: CASRILSGNGELFF. The CDR3 coding sequence is TGTGCCAGCAGGATCCTCTCCGGGAACGGGGAGCTGTTTTTT.

V usage is TRBV11-2 and J usage is TRBJ1-2, with D unresolved. The CDR3 runs to 13 residues. The germline CDR1 and CDR2 sequences are SGHAT and FQNNGV. Trimming pared 0 bases from V and 8 bases from J, leaving 10 bases between. The CDR3 DNA reads as TGTGCCAGCAGCTTAGATCTCTCGGGAGGCTACACCTTC. Its protein is CASSLDLSGGYTF.

This clone was seen a single time. The J gene is TRBJ2-1, the V gene TRBV20-1, with 10 bases that match TRBD2. CDR1 and CDR2 from the germline V gene are DFQATT and SNEGSKA (reference sequence). There are 14 residues in the CDR3. J was trimmed by 8 bases and V by 3 bases; bases with no gene match: 7. The CDR3 coding sequence is TGCAGTGCTAGTCAGCGGGAGGGTAGAGATGAGCAGTTCTTC. Translation: CSASQREGRDEQFF.

V and J are TRBV10-3 and TRBJ2-1; tentative D call: TRBD2 (5 bases). Germline assignment: CDR1 ENHRY and CDR2 SYGVKD. Trimming removed 11 bases from V and 0 bases from J, with 8 bases in between. The CDR3 has 12 amino acids. The DNA of the CDR3 is TGTGCCGCCCGGGACTCCTACAATGAGCAGTTCTTC. It encodes CAARDSYNEQFF.

V gene TRBV4-3 combines with J gene TRBJ2-3; D might be TRBD1 or TRBD2, each matching 6 bases. Germline values: CDR1 LGHNA, CDR2 YSLEER. V dropped 1 base and J dropped 2 bases, with 19 bases sitting between them. The CDR3 spans 18 residues. CDR3 residues: CASSQVIGQGTFTDTQYF. The CDR3, as DNA: TGCGCCAGCAGCCAAGTCATAGGGCAGGGGACTTTCACAGATACGCAGTATTTT.

V and J are TRBV6-4 and TRBJ2-7; no firm D call. The length of the CDR3 is 11 residues. V was trimmed by 6 bases and J by 4 bases, leaving 7 bases between them. Germline assignment: CDR1 MRHNA and CDR2 SNTAGT. This CDR3 reads CASREFYEQYV. DNA for the CDR3: TGTGCCAGCAGGGAATTTTACGAGCAGTACGTC.

The gene calls are TRBV27 and TRBJ2-1; D call uncertain. V was shortened by 3 bases and J by 0 bases, with 6 bases between the two germline ends. Per the germline V gene, CDR1 is MNHEY and CDR2 is SMNVEV (reference sequence). The CDR3 extends over 14 amino acids. Written as DNA, the CDR3 is TGTGCCAGCAGTTTGTTGAGCTCCTACAATGAGCAGTTCTTC. The encoded protein is CASSLLSSYNEQFF.

The CDR3 here is CASTPGGDGETQYF. The CDR3 bases are TGTGCCAGCACCCCTGGGGGGGACGGAGAGACCCAGTACTTC. The V and J genes are TRBV28 and TRBJ2-5; 7 bases fit TRBD2. Per germline, CDR1 MDHEN and CDR2 SYDVKM. The V gene end was trimmed by 7 bases and the J gene end by 4 bases; junction bases not matched to a gene: 9. This CDR3 has 14 residues.

The rearrangement links TRBV6-2 or TRBV6-3 to TRBJ2-1; 9 nucleotides agree with TRBD2. This CDR3 is built from 12 residues. V gave up 5 bases and J gave up 16 bases; unmatched junction bases: 9. Looked up from germline, CDR1 is MNHEY and CDR2 is SVGEGT. CDR3 in DNA: TGTGCCAGCAGTCACAGCGGGGGGCCTAACTTCTTC. Translating it yields CASSHSGGPNFF.

This rearrangement joins TRBV6-5 to TRBJ1-1; D may be TRBD1 (6 bases). This CDR3 has 15 amino acids. Trimming cost V 0 bases and J 5 bases, with 13 bases left between them. The germline V gene has CDR1 MNHEY and CDR2 SVGAGI. This CDR3 is CASSYSLGGGTEAFF. The CDR3, as DNA: TGTGCCAGCAGTTACTCGCTAGGGGGGGGGACTGAAGCTTTCTTT.

The gene calls are TRBV4-1 and TRBJ2-6; D remains unclear. There are 18 residues in the CDR3. With 1 base removed from V and 0 bases from J, the gap between germline ends came to 13 bases. The germline V gene has CDR1 MGHRA and CDR2 YSYEKL. CDR3 DNA sequence: TGCGCCAGCAGCCAAGTTCGCCTTAAAGACTCTGGGGCCAACGTCCTGACTTTC. This sequence encodes CASSQVRLKDSGANVLTF.

The V call is TRBV19, the J call TRBJ2-2; 11 positions match TRBD2. Germline V gene data show CDR1 as LNHDA and CDR2 as SQIVND (reference sequence). V shed 4 bases and J 2 bases; nucleotides not matched to a gene: 9. The CDR3 totals 18 residues. The CDR3 nucleotides read TGTGCCAGTAGTACCGACCTACTAGCGGGGGCCAACACCGGGGAGCTGTTTTTT. Amino acids: CASSTDLLAGANTGELFF. The whole variable domain, remainder taken from reference TRBV19 and TRBJ2-2, is DGGITQSPKYLFRKEGQNVTLSCEQNLNHDAMYWYRQDPGQGLRLIYYSQIVNDFQKGDIAEGYSVSREKKESFPLTVTSAQKNPTAFYLCASSTDLLAGANTGELFFGEGSRLTVL.

This chain joins TRBV5-1 and TRBJ2-5, with TRBD2 identical over 7 bases. J was trimmed by 5 bases and V by 4 bases; bases with no gene match: 11. Per the germline V gene, CDR1 is SGHRS and CDR2 is YFSETQ. This CDR3 is 15 amino acids long. CDR3 loop: CASSPAAGWAETQYF. The CDR3 DNA follows: TGCGCCAGCAGCCCGGCAGCGGGGTGGGCGGAGACCCAGTACTTC.

The rearrangement uses TRBV3-1 (or the pseudogene TRBV3-2) and TRBJ1-5; D gene unclear. V dropped 5 bases and J dropped 6 bases, with 8 bases sitting between them. CDR1 and CDR2 from the germline V gene are LGHDT and YNNKEL (reference sequence). This CDR3 contains 12 residues. The CDR3 DNA is TGTGCCAGCAGCGAGTCTGGTCAGCCCCAGCATTTT. Protein: CASSESGQPQHF.

V usage is TRBV7-9 and J usage is TRBJ1-4; a possible D gene is TRBD1 (5 bases). CDR1 is SEHNR and CDR2 is FQNEAQ in the germline V gene (reference sequence). This CDR3 has 15 amino acids. Trimming removed 4 bases at V and 3 bases at J, with 12 bases between. Here the CDR3 reads CASSSPGTSNEKLFF. In nucleotides, the CDR3 is TGTGCCAGCAGCTCACCGGGGACTTCTAATGAAAAACTGTTTTTT.

This chain uses TRBV28 with TRBJ1-1; D may be TRBD1 (6 bases). The CDR3 runs to 14 residues. The ends were cut back, 5 bases at V and 4 bases at J, with 14 bases in the middle. Germline V gives CDR1 MDHEN, CDR2 SYDVKM. CDR3 in amino acids: CASSPIRQVTEAFF. The CDR3 DNA sequence: TGTGCCAGCAGTCCAATAAGACAGGTCACTGAAGCTTTCTTT.

In this sample, this clone turned up once. The chain combines TRBV9 with TRBJ2-3; weak D call: TRBD2 (5 bases). This CDR3 has 14 amino acids. Germline V gene sequence: CDR1 SGDLS, CDR2 YYNGEE. V was trimmed by 2 bases and J by 3 bases, leaving 10 bases between them. CDR3 amino acids: CASSVGSRTDTQYF. As DNA, the CDR3 is TGTGCCAGCAGCGTGGGGAGTCGTACAGATACGCAGTATTTT.

The gene calls are TRBV5-8 and TRBJ1-1; 9 nucleotides line up with TRBD1. The germline V gene encodes CDR1 SGHTS and CDR2 YDEGEE. Trimming cost V 1 base and J 2 bases; bases outside gene matches: 3. This CDR3 comprises 15 residues. The CDR3 nucleotides read TGTGCCAGCAGCTTGACAGGGGGCCAAAACACTGAAGCTTTCTTT. Its protein product is CASSLTGGQNTEAFF.